This T cell receptor (beta chain) was profiled in a study of blood T cells in healthy people across ages. PCR was performed a second time for about 7 to 12 cycles using a sample-barcoded 5' primer and a J-beta primer mix. TCRdb re-called the 5' RACE reads through MiXCR, storing one row per CDR3 protein. The sample lists 910,000 or so distinct CDR3 sequences; 45% to 60% were seen once. From germline, CDR1 is MDHEN and CDR2 SYDVKM. V was pared by 2 bases and J by 8 bases, with 11 bases of the junction left unmatched. The CDR3 length is 15 residues. This TCR was sampled from a woman aged 55-69 years in good health. The chain links TRBV28 to TRBJ1-2, with 7 bases that match TRBD1. Sequences were obtained from blood. The CDR3 loop reads CASSLPHHTGDGYTF. The CDR3 DNA sequence: TGTGCCAGCAGTTTACCCCACCATACAGGGGACGGCTACACCTTC.